The present T cell receptor beta chain was sequenced within a study of blood T cell repertoires in COVID-19. Study in general: Samples taken during acute and convalescent COVID-19 were collected in the United States, Italy and Spain.

Profiling relied on immunoSEQ multiplex PCR, and the TCRdb table lists in-frame clones only, not all of them. The data hold 200,000 or so clones, with about 88% observed a single time. This clone was found a few times. The sequenced sample consisted of peripheral blood. The origin of this receptor is a man aged 45 to 65 with COVID-19, enrolled during active disease.

The CDR3 here is CASRPRRLAQETQYF. CDR3 in DNA: TGTGCCAGCAGACCCCGGAGGTTGGCCCAGGAGACCCAGTACTTC. The V call is TRBV6-5, the J call TRBJ2-5, with D tentatively TRBD2 (5 bases). Germline assignment: CDR1 MNHEY and CDR2 SVGAGI. The CDR3 contains 15 residues. Trimming removed 6 bases at V and 5 bases at J, with 19 bases between.